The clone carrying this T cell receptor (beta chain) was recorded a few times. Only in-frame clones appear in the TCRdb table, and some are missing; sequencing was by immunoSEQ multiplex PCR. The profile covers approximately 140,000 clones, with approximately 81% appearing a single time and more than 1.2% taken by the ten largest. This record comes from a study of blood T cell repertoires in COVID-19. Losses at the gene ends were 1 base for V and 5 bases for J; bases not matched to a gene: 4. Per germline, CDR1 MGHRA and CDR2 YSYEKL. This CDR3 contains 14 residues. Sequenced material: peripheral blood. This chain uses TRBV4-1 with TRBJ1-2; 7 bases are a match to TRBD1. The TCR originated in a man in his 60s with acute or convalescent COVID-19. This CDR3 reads CASSQAPTGYGYTF. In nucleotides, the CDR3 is TGCGCCAGCAGCCAAGCCCCGACAGGGTATGGCTACACCTTC.